The 19 T cell receptor beta chains listed next were all sequenced from one sample in a study of human T cells and chemical hapten exposure. Time point specified: patch test 1, 2 weeks after DPC sensitization. Stated treatment: therapeutic diphenylcyclopropenone sensitization with weekly scalp DPC. TCRdb reprocessed the RACE reads with MiXCR, giving one entry per CDR3 protein. This table has around 380,000 distinct CDR3 sequences, approximately 5% appearing once. Sequences were derived from whole blood, sampled in connection with sensitization to the hapten diphenylcyclopropenone (DPC). These TCRs come from a woman aged 50 to 60 with alopecia areata. Some clones in this sample may be carry-over from other donors' samples.

The table lists this clonotype with many counts. The V call is TRBV12-5, the J call TRBJ1-2; 9 nucleotides agree with TRBD1. Germline V lookup: CDR1 LGHNT, CDR2 FRNRAP. V lost 4 bases, J lost 4 bases, and 10 bases stayed unmatched. This CDR3 has 16 amino acids. The CDR3 nucleotides read TGTGCTAGTGGTTCAAATCCTGGGACAGGGTTCTATGGCTACACCTTC. Translation: CASGSNPGTGFYGYTF. Looking up the rest from reference TRBV12-5 and TRBJ1-2 gives the full variable domain: DARVTQTPRHKVTEMGQEVTMRCQPILGHNTVFWYRQTMMQGLELLAYFRNRAPLDDSGMPKDRFSAEMPDATLATLKIQPSEPRDSAVYFCASGSNPGTGFYGYTFGSGTRLTVV.

The genes are TRBV29-1 and TRBJ2-7; TRBD1 might be the D (6 bases). The CDR3 is made up of 14 amino acids. Germline CDR1 and CDR2: SQVTM and ANQGSEA. With 1 base removed from V and 6 bases from J, the gap between germline ends came to 16 bases. The CDR3 DNA sequence: TGCAGCGTTGAAGGTCGATCAGGGGCCGGCGAGCAGTACTTC. This gives the protein CSVEGRSGAGEQYF.

The chain couples TRBV5-5 to TRBJ1-2; D is unclear. The germline V gene encodes CDR1 SGHKS and CDR2 YYEKEE (reference sequence). Trimming removed 4 bases at V and 5 bases at J, with 9 bases between. The CDR3 consists of 12 residues. The DNA for the CDR3 is TGTGCCAGCAGCGCAGAGGTGTATGGCTACACCTTC. Translating gives CASSAEVYGYTF.

Ten or more counts support this clonotype. The chain joins TRBV20-1 to TRBJ2-7; 7 positions agree with TRBD2. The CDR3 consists of 13 residues. Looked up from germline, CDR1 is DFQATT and CDR2 is SNEGSKA (reference sequence). Trimming cost V 3 bases and J 6 bases; bases outside gene matches: 8. CDR3 loop: CSASWGGRGEQYF. CDR3 in DNA: TGCAGTGCTAGTTGGGGGGGACGGGGCGAGCAGTACTTC.

The sample holds a few counts of this clonotype. This chain uses TRBV7-2 with TRBJ2-1; the match to TRBD2 covers 7 bases. This CDR3 is 13 amino acids long. The germline V gene encodes CDR1 SGHTA and CDR2 FQGNSA. The V and J ends lost 6 bases and 6 bases, in that order; junction bases with no gene match: 5. The CDR3 spells CASRTGEGNEQFF. In nucleotides, the CDR3 is TGTGCCAGCAGGACCGGGGAGGGCAATGAGCAGTTCTTC.

This clonotype came up a few times. This sequence joins TRBV20-1 and TRBJ2-3; TRBD2 might be the D (5 bases). CDR3 length: 15 amino acids. The germline V gene has CDR1 DFQATT and CDR2 SNEGSKA (reference sequence). Between the trimmed V and J ends, which lost 0 bases and 0 bases, there was a span of 10 bases. The CDR3, as DNA: TGCAGTGCTAGAGATCACAGCGGAAGCACAGATACGCAGTATTTT. Residues: CSARDHSGSTDTQYF.

The chain combines TRBV5-4 with TRBJ2-2, with TRBD2 identical over 7 bases. The germline gives CDR1 SGHNT, CDR2 YYREEE (reference sequence). This CDR3 comprises 15 residues. V lost 3 bases, J lost 6 bases, and 8 bases stayed unmatched. The CDR3 DNA reads TGTGCCAGCAGCTCCTTAACTAGCGTCGCCGGGGAGCTGTTTTTT. It encodes CASSSLTSVAGELFF.

The rearrangement links TRBV11-2 to TRBJ2-3, with 12 bases aligning to TRBD2. The germline V gene encodes CDR1 SGHAT and CDR2 FQNNGV. V lost 2 bases to trimming and J lost 5 bases; unmatched junction nucleotides: 11. This CDR3 is 18 amino acids long. CDR3 coding DNA: TGTGCCAGCAGCTTAAGGGGACTAGCGGGCCCTCCGGGAGATACGCAGTATTTT. As protein: CASSLRGLAGPPGDTQYF.

This clonotype was found many times. CDR3 nucleotides: TGTGCCATCAGTGAGTGGGACAGTCGCGAGCAGTACTTC. It specifies CAISEWDSREQYF. The V call is TRBV10-3, the J call TRBJ2-7; 7 bases map to TRBD1. The CDR3 length is 13 residues. Germline CDR1 ENHRY, CDR2 SYGVKD. The V segment lost 1 base and the J segment 6 bases; nucleotides outside the gene matches: 3.

This clonotype was recorded many times. The gene calls are TRBV5-1 and TRBJ2-1, with 11 bases that match TRBD2. This CDR3 has 16 residues. CDR1 and CDR2 from the germline V gene are SGHRS and YFSETQ. V was clipped by 2 bases and J by 4 bases; unmatched bases: 5. This CDR3 reads CASSLRSGREYNEQFF. CDR3 in DNA: TGCGCCAGCAGCTTACGTAGCGGGAGGGAATACAATGAGCAGTTCTTC.

The chain is built from TRBV23-1 and TRBJ1-4, with 8 bases identical to TRBD1. TRBV23-1 is assigned to the ORF class and has an uncertain function. Trimming cost V 4 bases and J 8 bases; bases outside gene matches: 3. CDR3 length: 13 amino acids. CDR3 nucleotides: TGCGCCAGCAGTCGAAACAGGGGGGAAAAACTGTTTTTT. This codes for CASSRNRGEKLFF.

This clonotype was seen repeatedly, ten times or more. The V call is TRBV9, the J call TRBJ2-3; TRBD2 matches at 7 bases. CDR3 length equals 16 residues. J lost 0 bases, V lost 0 bases, and 4 bases had no gene match. Germline CDR1 SGDLS, CDR2 YYNGEE. CDR3 region: CASSVVVSGSTDTQYF. The CDR3 DNA reads as TGTGCCAGCAGCGTAGTGGTTAGCGGGAGCACAGATACGCAGTATTTT.

The chain links TRBV23-1 to TRBJ1-1, with 8 bases fitting TRBD1. TRBV23-1 is labeled an ORF, and its function is uncertain. Germline trimming cut 9 bases from V and 1 base from J; bases unmatched to any gene: 1. The CDR3 sequence is 12 residues long. In DNA form, the CDR3 reads TGCGCCAGGACAGGGGAGAACACTGAAGCTTTCTTT. Protein: CARTGENTEAFF.

The V call is TRBV9, the J call TRBJ2-7; D is perhaps TRBD1 (7 bases). Germline loops: CDR1 SGDLS, CDR2 YYNGEE. Trimming pared 1 base from V and 7 bases from J, leaving 18 bases between. This CDR3 comprises 15 residues. CDR3 amino acids: CASSVSAGGNREQYF. DNA of the CDR3: TGTGCCAGCAGCGTATCTGCAGGGGGGAATAGGGAGCAGTACTTC.

This clonotype was detected ten times or more. The V and J genes are TRBV5-1 and TRBJ2-7, with D possibly TRBD1 on 7 matching bases. This CDR3 contains 16 residues. V lost 4 bases, J lost 0 bases, and 17 bases lay in between. The germline gives CDR1 SGHRS, CDR2 YFSETQ. Here the CDR3 reads CASSPGGGGSSYEQYF. DNA of the CDR3: TGCGCCAGCAGCCCCGGAGGGGGCGGAAGCTCCTACGAGCAGTACTTC.

This clonotype was found many times. CDR3 amino acids: CASSLSREDEQYF. CDR3 in DNA: TGTGCCAGCAGCTTATCACGGGAGGACGAGCAGTACTTC. The chain has TRBV12-3 or TRBV12-4 and TRBJ2-7; TRBD2 matches 7 bases. This CDR3 region has 13 residues. With V trimmed by 6 bases and J by 5 bases, 7 bases remained unmatched.

This clonotype appeared many times. The rearrangement uses TRBV21-1 and TRBJ2-3; the table names TRBD2, a call not compared with the DNA. TRBV21-1 is listed as a pseudogene. The CDR3 runs 18 residues. This CDR3 reads CASSTGKAKGYQTDTQYF. The CDR3 DNA is TGTGCCAGCAGCACAGGGAAGGCCAAGGGCTATCAAACAGATACGCAGTATTTT.

The table lists this clonotype with many counts. The V gene is TRBV14, the J gene TRBJ1-6; no reliable D call. From germline, CDR1 is SGHDN and CDR2 FVKESK. V was shortened by 2 bases and J by 8 bases, with 7 bases between the two germline ends. The CDR3 loop spans 13 amino acids. The CDR3 region is CASSQYRDSPLHF. CDR3 nucleotide sequence: TGTGCCAGCAGCCAATACAGAGATTCACCCCTCCACTTT.

This clonotype has more than one count but fewer than ten. This sequence joins TRBV5-5 and TRBJ1-5; D is undetermined. Germline V gives CDR1 SGHKS, CDR2 YYEKEE (reference sequence). The CDR3 loop spans 15 amino acids. Deletions cut 4 bases from V and 0 bases from J, with 11 bases between. The CDR3 here is CASSPDYYSNQPQHF. The CDR3 nucleotides read TGTGCCAGCAGCCCGGACTATTATAGCAATCAGCCCCAGCATTTT.